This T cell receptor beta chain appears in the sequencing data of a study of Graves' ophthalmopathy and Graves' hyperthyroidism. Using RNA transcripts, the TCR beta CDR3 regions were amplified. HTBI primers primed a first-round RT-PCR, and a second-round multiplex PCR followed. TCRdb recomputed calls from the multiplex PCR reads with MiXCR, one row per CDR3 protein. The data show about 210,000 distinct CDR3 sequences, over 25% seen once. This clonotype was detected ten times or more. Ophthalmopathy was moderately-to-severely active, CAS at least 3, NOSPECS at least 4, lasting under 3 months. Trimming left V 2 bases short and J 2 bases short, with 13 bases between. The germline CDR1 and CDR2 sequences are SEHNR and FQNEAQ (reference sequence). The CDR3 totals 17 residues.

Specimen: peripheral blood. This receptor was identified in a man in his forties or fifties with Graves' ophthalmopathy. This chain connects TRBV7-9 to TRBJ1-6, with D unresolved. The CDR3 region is CASSLSTPGAYNSPLHF. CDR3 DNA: TGTGCCAGCAGCTTATCTACGCCGGGCGCCTATAATTCACCCCTCCACTTT. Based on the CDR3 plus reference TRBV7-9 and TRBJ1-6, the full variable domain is DTGVSQNPRHKITKRGQNVTFRCDPISEHNRLYWYRQTLGQGPEFLTYFQNEAQLEKSRLLSDRFSAERPKGSFSTLEIQRTEQGDSAMYLCASSLSTPGAYNSPLHFGNGTRLTVT.